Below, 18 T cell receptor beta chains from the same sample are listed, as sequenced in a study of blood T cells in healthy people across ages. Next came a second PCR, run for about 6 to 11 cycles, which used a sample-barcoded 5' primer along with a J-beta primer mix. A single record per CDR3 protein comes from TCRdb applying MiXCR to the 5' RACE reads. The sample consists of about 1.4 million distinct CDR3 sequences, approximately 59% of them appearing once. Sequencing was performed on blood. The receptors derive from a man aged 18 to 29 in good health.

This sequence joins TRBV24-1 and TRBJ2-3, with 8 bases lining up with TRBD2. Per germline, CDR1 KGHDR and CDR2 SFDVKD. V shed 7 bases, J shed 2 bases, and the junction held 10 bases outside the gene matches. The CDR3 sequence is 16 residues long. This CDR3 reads CATSTRTGGPTDTQYF. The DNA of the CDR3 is TGTGCCACCAGCACAAGAACGGGAGGGCCCACAGATACGCAGTATTTT.

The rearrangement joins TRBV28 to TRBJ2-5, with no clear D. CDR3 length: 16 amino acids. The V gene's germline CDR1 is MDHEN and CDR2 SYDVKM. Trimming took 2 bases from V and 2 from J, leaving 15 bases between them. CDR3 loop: CASSLGLPLGQETQYF. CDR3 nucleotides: TGTGCCAGCAGTTTAGGCCTTCCCCTCGGGCAAGAGACCCAGTACTTC.

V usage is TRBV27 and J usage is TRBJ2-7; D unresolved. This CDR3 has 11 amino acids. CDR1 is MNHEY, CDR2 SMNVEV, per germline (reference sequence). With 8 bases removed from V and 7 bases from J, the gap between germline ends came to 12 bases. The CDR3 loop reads CASGPGNEQYF. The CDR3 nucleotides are TGTGCCAGCGGGCCGGGCAATGAGCAGTACTTC.

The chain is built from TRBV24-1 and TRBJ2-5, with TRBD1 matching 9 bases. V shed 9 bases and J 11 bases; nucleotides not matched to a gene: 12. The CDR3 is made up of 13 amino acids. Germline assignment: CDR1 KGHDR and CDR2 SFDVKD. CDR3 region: CATGQGIRDEQYF. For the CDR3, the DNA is TGTGCCACCGGACAGGGGATAAGAGATGAGCAGTACTTC.

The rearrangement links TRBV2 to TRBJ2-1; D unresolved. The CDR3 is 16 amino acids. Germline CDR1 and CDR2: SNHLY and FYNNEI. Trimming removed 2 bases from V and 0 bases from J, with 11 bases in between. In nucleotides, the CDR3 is TGTGCCAGCAGTGAATCGAAGGACGGCTCCTACAATGAGCAGTTCTTC. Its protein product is CASSESKDGSYNEQFF.

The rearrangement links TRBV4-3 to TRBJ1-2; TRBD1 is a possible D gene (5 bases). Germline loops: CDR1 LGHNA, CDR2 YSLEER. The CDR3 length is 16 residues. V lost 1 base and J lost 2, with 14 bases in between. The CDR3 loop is CASSQVAMGRNYGYTF. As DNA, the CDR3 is TGCGCCAGCAGCCAAGTAGCCATGGGGCGCAACTATGGCTACACCTTC.

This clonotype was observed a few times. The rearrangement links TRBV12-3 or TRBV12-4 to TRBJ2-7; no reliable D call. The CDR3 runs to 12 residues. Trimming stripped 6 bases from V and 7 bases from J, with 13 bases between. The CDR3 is CASRSEFREQYF. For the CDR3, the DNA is TGTGCCAGCAGATCGGAATTTAGGGAGCAGTACTTC.

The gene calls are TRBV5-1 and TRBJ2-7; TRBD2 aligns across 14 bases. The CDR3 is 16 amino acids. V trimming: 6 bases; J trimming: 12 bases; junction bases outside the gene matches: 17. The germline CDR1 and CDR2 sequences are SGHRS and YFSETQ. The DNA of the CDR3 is TGCGCCAGCAACAATCTGGAGGGACTAGCGGGAGACTTATGGTACTTC. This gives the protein CASNNLEGLAGDLWYF.

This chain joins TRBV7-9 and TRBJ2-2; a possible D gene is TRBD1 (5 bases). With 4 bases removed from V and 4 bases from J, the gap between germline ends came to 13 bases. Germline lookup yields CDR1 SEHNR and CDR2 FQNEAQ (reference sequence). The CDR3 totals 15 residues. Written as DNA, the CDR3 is TGTGCCAGCAGCTCCCCGACAGATTCCACCGGGGAGCTGTTTTTT. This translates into CASSSPTDSTGELFF.

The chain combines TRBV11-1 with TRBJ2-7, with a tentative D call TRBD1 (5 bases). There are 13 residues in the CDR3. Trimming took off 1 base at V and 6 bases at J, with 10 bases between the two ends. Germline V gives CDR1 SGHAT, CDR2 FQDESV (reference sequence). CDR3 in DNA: TGTGCCAGCAGCTTAGAGGACACCTGCGAGCAGTACTTC. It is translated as CASSLEDTCEQYF.

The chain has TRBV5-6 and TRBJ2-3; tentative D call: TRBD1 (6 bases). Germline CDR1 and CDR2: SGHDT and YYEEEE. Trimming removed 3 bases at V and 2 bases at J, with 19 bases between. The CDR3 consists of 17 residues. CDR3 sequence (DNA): TGTGCCAGCAGCTATTCTGGGACACCAATGATCACAGATACGCAGTATTTT. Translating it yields CASSYSGTPMITDTQYF.

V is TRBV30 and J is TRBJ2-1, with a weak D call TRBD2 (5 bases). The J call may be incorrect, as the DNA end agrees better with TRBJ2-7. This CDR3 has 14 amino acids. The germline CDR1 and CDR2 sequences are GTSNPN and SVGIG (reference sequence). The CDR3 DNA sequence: TGTGCCTCAACCGGGATTACAATCCTCAATGAGCAGTACTTC. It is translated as CASTGITILNEQYF.

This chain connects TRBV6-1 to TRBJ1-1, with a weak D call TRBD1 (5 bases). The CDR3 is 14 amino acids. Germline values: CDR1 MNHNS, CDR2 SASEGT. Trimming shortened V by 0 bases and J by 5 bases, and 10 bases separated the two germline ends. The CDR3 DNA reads TGTGCCAGCAGTGAAGCGCGGGGGTATACTGAAGCTTTCTTT. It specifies CASSEARGYTEAFF.

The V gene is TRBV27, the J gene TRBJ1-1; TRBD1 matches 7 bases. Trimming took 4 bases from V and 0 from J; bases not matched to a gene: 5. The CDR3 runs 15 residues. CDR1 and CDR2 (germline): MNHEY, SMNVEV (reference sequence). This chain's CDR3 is CASSWTGRLNTEAFF. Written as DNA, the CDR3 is TGTGCCAGCAGTTGGACAGGTCGACTGAACACTGAAGCTTTCTTT.

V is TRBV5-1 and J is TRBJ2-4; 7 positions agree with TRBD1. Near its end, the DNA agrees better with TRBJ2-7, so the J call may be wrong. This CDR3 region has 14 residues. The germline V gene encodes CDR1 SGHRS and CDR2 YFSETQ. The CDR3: CASSKDREMYEQYF. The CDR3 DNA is TGCGCCAGCAGCAAAGACAGGGAAATGTACGAGCAGTACTTC.

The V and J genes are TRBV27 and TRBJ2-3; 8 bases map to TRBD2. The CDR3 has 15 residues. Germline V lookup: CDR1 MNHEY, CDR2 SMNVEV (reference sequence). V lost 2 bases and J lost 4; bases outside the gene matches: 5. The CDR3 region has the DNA TGTGCCAGCAGTTTAATCGGTAGCGGGGCAGATACGCAGTATTTT. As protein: CASSLIGSGADTQYF.

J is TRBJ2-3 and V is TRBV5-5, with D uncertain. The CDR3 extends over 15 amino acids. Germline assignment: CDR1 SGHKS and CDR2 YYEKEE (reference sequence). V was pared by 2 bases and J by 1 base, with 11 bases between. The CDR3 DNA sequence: TGTGCCAGCAGCTTAGTTCCCTCGGGCACAGATACGCAGTATTTT. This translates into CASSLVPSGTDTQYF.

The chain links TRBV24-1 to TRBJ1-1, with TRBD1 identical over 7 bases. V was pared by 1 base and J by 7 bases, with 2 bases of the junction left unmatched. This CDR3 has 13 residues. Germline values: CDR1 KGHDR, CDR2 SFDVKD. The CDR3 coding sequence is TGTGCCACCAGTGATTTATGGACAGGTGAAGCTTTCTTT. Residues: CATSDLWTGEAFF.